This is a list of T cell receptor beta chains from one sample in a study of beta chain features in type 1 diabetes. Assay: immunoSEQ multiplex PCR; the TCRdb copy retains only in-frame clones and omits some. The repertoire includes some 660,000 clones, roughly 13% of them detected once, and roughly 0.04% sits in the top ten. The material sequenced was naive CD4+ T cells from blood. These receptors were taken from a man aged 18 to 35 with type 1 diabetes. The CDR3 runs from the conserved cysteine through the conserved F or W. The D gene is left open where the match is weak. Size tells how often a clone was seen (once, few, many) or the class of an expanded clone, and some rows leave it out.

abundance: -
d_gene: TRBD2
v_gene: TRBV19
j_gene: TRBJ2-3
CDR3aa: CASSLLGSGEADTQYF
CDR3nt: TGTGCCAGTAGTCTGTTGGGTAGCGGGGAGGCAGATACGCAGTATTTT

abundance: -
d_gene: -
v_gene: TRBV9
j_gene: TRBJ2-5
CDR3aa: CASSVGRGQETQYF
CDR3nt: TGTGCCAGCAGCGTAGGTCGAGGGCAAGAGACCCAGTACTTC

abundance: few
d_gene: TRBD1
v_gene: TRBV30
j_gene: TRBJ1-2
CDR3aa: CAWWDRAGYTF
CDR3nt: TGTGCCTGGTGGGACAGGGCCGGCTACACCTTC

abundance: -
d_gene: -
v_gene: TRBV7-9
j_gene: TRBJ2-1
CDR3aa: CASNRKEGITKQFF
CDR3nt: TGTGCCAGCAACCGAAAGGAGGGGATCACTAAGCAGTTCTTC

abundance: few
d_gene: TRBD1
v_gene: TRBV30
j_gene: TRBJ2-5
CDR3aa: CAWSRQGAETQYF
CDR3nt: TGTGCCTGGAGTAGGCAGGGGGCAGAGACCCAGTACTTC

abundance: -
d_gene: -
v_gene: TRBV19
j_gene: TRBJ2-6
CDR3aa: CASSPQASGANVLTF
CDR3nt: TGTGCCAGTAGTCCTCAGGCCTCTGGGGCCAACGTCCTGACTTTC

abundance: -
d_gene: -
v_gene: TRBV5-4
j_gene: TRBJ1-6
CDR3aa: CASSSNGGILTLHF
CDR3nt: TGTGCCAGCAGCTCGAATGGGGGAATTTTGACCCTCCACTTT

abundance: -
d_gene: -
v_gene: TRBV30
j_gene: TRBJ1-5
CDR3aa: CAWNSGYGQPQHF
CDR3nt: TGTGCCTGGAATTCGGGGTACGGTCAGCCCCAGCATTTT

abundance: -
d_gene: -
v_gene: TRBV9
j_gene: TRBJ2-1
CDR3aa: CASSSLPSSYNEQFF
CDR3nt: TGTGCCAGCAGCTCTCTGCCCTCTTCCTACAATGAGCAGTTCTTC

abundance: few
d_gene: -
v_gene: TRBV9
j_gene: TRBJ1-3
CDR3aa: CASSVGGTSSGNTIYF
CDR3nt: TGTGCCAGCAGCGTAGGAGGAACGAGCTCTGGAAACACCATATATTTT

abundance: few
d_gene: TRBD1
v_gene: TRBV10-3
j_gene: TRBJ1-5
CDR3aa: CAISESTGGDQPQHF
CDR3nt: TGTGCCATCAGTGAGTCGACAGGGGGCGACCAGCCCCAGCATTTT

abundance: few
d_gene: TRBD2
v_gene: TRBV18
j_gene: TRBJ2-7
CDR3aa: CASSPASGSYEQYF
CDR3nt: TGTGCCAGCTCACCGGCTAGCGGGAGCTACGAGCAGTACTTC

abundance: few
d_gene: TRBD1
v_gene: TRBV28
j_gene: TRBJ2-7
CDR3aa: CASSPDRGVHF
CDR3nt: TGTGCCAGCAGTCCGGACAGGGGGGTGCACTTC

abundance: -
d_gene: TRBD1
v_gene: TRBV12-5
j_gene: TRBJ2-3
CDR3aa: CASGRDRRTDTQYF
CDR3nt: TGTGCTAGTGGACGGGACAGACGCACAGATACGCAGTATTTT

abundance: -
d_gene: -
v_gene: TRBV7-2
j_gene: TRBJ2-1
CDR3aa: CASTRGNYNEQFF
CDR3nt: TGTGCCAGCACCCGAGGTAACTACAATGAGCAGTTCTTC

abundance: few
d_gene: TRBD1
v_gene: TRBV5-1
j_gene: TRBJ1-2
CDR3aa: CASSAIPGTVDYTF
CDR3nt: TGCGCCAGCAGCGCAATTCCCGGGACAGTGGACTACACCTTC

abundance: -
d_gene: -
v_gene: TRBV6-1
j_gene: TRBJ1-3
CDR3aa: CASSEASGTAVGTIYF
CDR3nt: TGTGCCAGCAGTGAAGCGAGCGGGACGGCCGTTGGGACCATATATTTT

abundance: -
d_gene: -
v_gene: TRBV7-6
j_gene: TRBJ2-3
CDR3aa: CASSLAGRRTGYTDTQYF
CDR3nt: TGTGCCAGCAGCTTAGCGGGAAGACGTACAGGGTACACAGATACGCAGTATTTT

abundance: few
d_gene: -
v_gene: TRBV7-6
j_gene: TRBJ1-2
CDR3aa: CASSYQGLYGYTF
CDR3nt: TGTGCCAGCAGCTACCAGGGGCTCTATGGCTACACCTTC

abundance: -
d_gene: -
v_gene: TRBV7-2
j_gene: TRBJ1-1
CDR3aa: CASSLRTENTEAFF
CDR3nt: TGTGCCAGCAGCTTACGGACGGAGAACACTGAAGCTTTCTTT

abundance: few
d_gene: TRBD1
v_gene: TRBV5-1
j_gene: TRBJ1-5
CDR3aa: CASSRDRGQPQHF
CDR3nt: TGCGCCAGCAGCCGGGACAGGGGTCAGCCCCAGCATTTT

abundance: -
d_gene: -
v_gene: TRBV28
j_gene: TRBJ2-7
CDR3aa: CASSSSQAQYF
CDR3nt: TGTGCCAGCAGTTCCTCCCAGGCGCAGTACTTC

abundance: few
d_gene: TRBD1
v_gene: TRBV30
j_gene: TRBJ1-4
CDR3aa: CAWSGQGEGREKLFF
CDR3nt: TGTGCCTGGAGCGGACAGGGGGAGGGTAGGGAAAAACTGTTTTTT

abundance: -
d_gene: -
v_gene: TRBV7-2
j_gene: TRBJ1-2
CDR3aa: CASSLAPTRVNWYGYTF
CDR3nt: TGTGCCAGCAGCTTAGCCCCCACCCGGGTAAATTGGTATGGCTACACCTTC

abundance: -
d_gene: -
v_gene: TRBV6-5
j_gene: TRBJ2-1
CDR3aa: CASGTNGNEQFF
CDR3nt: TGTGCCAGCGGCACCAACGGCAATGAGCAGTTCTTC

abundance: -
d_gene: -
v_gene: TRBV6-5
j_gene: TRBJ2-1
CDR3aa: CASTPAGSNEQFF
CDR3nt: TGTGCCAGCACCCCGGCGGGGTCCAATGAGCAGTTCTTC

abundance: few
d_gene: TRBD1
v_gene: TRBV6-6
j_gene: TRBJ1-2
CDR3aa: CASSYQPDRAGYTF
CDR3nt: TGTGCCAGCAGTTACCAACCTGACAGGGCCGGCTACACCTTC

abundance: -
d_gene: TRBD2
v_gene: TRBV9
j_gene: TRBJ2-3
CDR3aa: CASSVAGSSGGTDTQYF
CDR3nt: TGTGCCAGCAGCGTAGCCGGGTCTAGCGGGGGCACAGATACGCAGTATTTT

abundance: -
d_gene: -
v_gene: TRBV29-1
j_gene: TRBJ2-7
CDR3aa: CSVEDRQSYEQYF
CDR3nt: TGCAGCGTTGAAGATCGACAGTCCTACGAGCAGTACTTC

abundance: few
d_gene: TRBD1
v_gene: TRBV6-5
j_gene: TRBJ1-2
CDR3aa: CASRPRTGKGYTF
CDR3nt: TGTGCCAGCAGACCCCGGACAGGGAAGGGCTACACCTTC

abundance: -
d_gene: TRBD1
v_gene: TRBV30
j_gene: TRBJ2-5
CDR3aa: CACLIRTGSQETQYF
CDR3nt: TGTGCCTGCTTAATTAGGACAGGGTCGCAAGAGACCCAGTACTTC

abundance: few
d_gene: -
v_gene: TRBV6-6
j_gene: TRBJ2-1
CDR3aa: CASSLGQINEQFF
CDR3nt: TGTGCCAGCAGTCTCGGACAAATCAATGAGCAGTTCTTC

abundance: -
d_gene: TRBD2
v_gene: TRBV4-3
j_gene: TRBJ2-1
CDR3aa: CASSQSQRGGLNEQFF
CDR3nt: TGCGCCAGCAGCCAGTCCCAGCGGGGGGGACTTAATGAGCAGTTCTTC

abundance: few
d_gene: TRBD2
v_gene: TRBV25-1
j_gene: TRBJ2-5
CDR3aa: CASSPRPGLAGVTQYF
CDR3nt: TGTGCCAGCAGTCCAAGACCGGGACTAGCGGGGGTCACCCAGTACTTC

abundance: few
d_gene: -
v_gene: TRBV7-2
j_gene: TRBJ2-3
CDR3aa: CASSLAGSTDTQYF
CDR3nt: TGTGCCAGCAGCTTAGCCGGTAGCACAGATACGCAGTATTTT

abundance: -
d_gene: -
v_gene: TRBV28
j_gene: TRBJ2-5
CDR3aa: CASSSMWGEKAETQYF
CDR3nt: TGTGCCAGCAGTTCAATGTGGGGAGAGAAAGCGGAGACCCAGTACTTC

abundance: few
d_gene: TRBD1
v_gene: TRBV5-1
j_gene: TRBJ2-1
CDR3aa: CASSDDRGRDNEQFF
CDR3nt: TGCGCCAGCAGCGACGACAGGGGAAGGGACAATGAGCAGTTCTTC

abundance: few
d_gene: TRBD1
v_gene: TRBV7-2
j_gene: TRBJ2-7
CDR3aa: CASSPRQGAEQYF
CDR3nt: TGTGCCAGCAGCCCACGACAGGGGGCCGAGCAGTACTTC

abundance: few
d_gene: -
v_gene: TRBV28
j_gene: TRBJ2-5
CDR3aa: CASSLGGSQETQYF
CDR3nt: TGTGCCAGCAGTTTAGGGGGCAGCCAAGAGACCCAGTACTTC

abundance: few
d_gene: TRBD1
v_gene: TRBV5-4
j_gene: TRBJ1-1
CDR3aa: CASSTGQGMVPEAFF
CDR3nt: TGTGCCAGCAGCACCGGACAGGGAATGGTCCCTGAAGCTTTCTTT

abundance: few
d_gene: -
v_gene: TRBV7-9
j_gene: TRBJ1-2
CDR3aa: CASSHPQNGGGYTF
CDR3nt: TGTGCCAGCAGCCACCCTCAAAATGGGGGCGGCTACACCTTC